These 7 T cell receptor beta chains originate from one sample sequenced in a study of OX40 agonist ivuxolimab in advanced cancers. Assay: immunoSEQ multiplex PCR; the TCRdb copy retains only in-frame clones and omits some. In the table there are tens of thousands of clones, 89% of which are singletons. The source was CD4+ or CD8+ T cells sorted from blood, collected in a trial of the OX40 agonist ivuxolimab. These receptors originate from an adult with an advanced solid tumor such as melanoma, head and neck, liver or kidney cancer.

The rearrangement uses TRBV5-5 and TRBJ2-2; TRBD2 matches at 10 bases. CDR1 is SGHKS, CDR2 YYEKEE, per germline (reference sequence). This CDR3 region has 16 residues. The V segment lost 9 bases and the J segment 4 bases; nucleotides outside the gene matches: 12. The CDR3, as DNA: TGTGCCACCCGGGCGATAGCGGGAGGACTCACCGGGGAGCTGTTTTTT. Its translation is CATRAIAGGLTGELFF.

V and J are TRBV6-1 and TRBJ2-1; a weak D match, TRBD2 (5 bases). The CDR3 is 16 residues long. Germline V gene data show CDR1 as MNHNS and CDR2 as SASEGT. V was shortened by 4 bases and J by 0 bases, with 13 bases between the two germline ends. The CDR3 region is CASSALSGDSYNEQFF. CDR3 bases: TGTGCCAGCAGTGCCTTGAGCGGAGACTCCTACAATGAGCAGTTCTTC.

This clone has just a few counts. The rearrangement uses TRBV11-2 and TRBJ1-1, with unresolved D. The V gene's germline CDR1 is SGHAT and CDR2 FQNNGV. Trimming left V 1 base short and J 5 bases short, with 8 bases between. The length of the CDR3 is 13 residues. In nucleotides, the CDR3 is TGTGCCAGCAGCTTAGCCTCGGGAACTGAAGCTTTCTTT. This gives the protein CASSLASGTEAFF.

This sequence joins TRBV4-3 and TRBJ1-1; D is uncertain. This CDR3 spans 15 amino acids. Germline V gene lookup returns CDR1 LGHNA and CDR2 YSLEER. Trimming removed 0 bases from V and 0 bases from J, with 8 bases in between. The CDR3 here is CASSQDLWLNTEAFF. For the CDR3, the DNA is TGCGCCAGCAGCCAAGACCTCTGGTTGAACACTGAAGCTTTCTTT.

The rearrangement joins TRBV28 to TRBJ1-4, with D possibly matching TRBD1 (5 bases). With 4 bases removed from V and 4 bases from J, the gap between germline ends came to 13 bases. Germline CDR1 and CDR2: MDHEN and SYDVKM. The CDR3 spans 15 residues. The DNA for the CDR3 is TGTGCCAGCAGTTCTAGAGCAGGGATTAATGAAAAACTGTTTTTT. Amino acid sequence: CASSSRAGINEKLFF.

The V call is TRBV12-5, the J call TRBJ1-6; 7 bases are a match to TRBD1. This CDR3 is 15 amino acids long. Losses at the gene ends were 6 bases for V and 7 bases for J; bases not matched to a gene: 9. Germline V CDR1 and CDR2: LGHNT, FRNRAP. CDR3 coding DNA: TGTGCTAGTGGAGTTGAGGGGGCTGTAAATTCACCCCTCCACTTT. Its translation is CASGVEGAVNSPLHF.

This clone was found a few times. This sequence joins TRBV7-3 and TRBJ1-1; a weak D match, TRBD1 (5 bases). V lost 3 bases to trimming and J lost 8 bases, with 13 bases between them. Per the germline V gene, CDR1 is SGHTA and CDR2 is FQGTGA. This CDR3 region has 13 residues. The CDR3 DNA reads TGTGCCAGCAGCTTGGGAGGGACCGGCGAAGCTTTCTTT. Its protein is CASSLGGTGEAFF.